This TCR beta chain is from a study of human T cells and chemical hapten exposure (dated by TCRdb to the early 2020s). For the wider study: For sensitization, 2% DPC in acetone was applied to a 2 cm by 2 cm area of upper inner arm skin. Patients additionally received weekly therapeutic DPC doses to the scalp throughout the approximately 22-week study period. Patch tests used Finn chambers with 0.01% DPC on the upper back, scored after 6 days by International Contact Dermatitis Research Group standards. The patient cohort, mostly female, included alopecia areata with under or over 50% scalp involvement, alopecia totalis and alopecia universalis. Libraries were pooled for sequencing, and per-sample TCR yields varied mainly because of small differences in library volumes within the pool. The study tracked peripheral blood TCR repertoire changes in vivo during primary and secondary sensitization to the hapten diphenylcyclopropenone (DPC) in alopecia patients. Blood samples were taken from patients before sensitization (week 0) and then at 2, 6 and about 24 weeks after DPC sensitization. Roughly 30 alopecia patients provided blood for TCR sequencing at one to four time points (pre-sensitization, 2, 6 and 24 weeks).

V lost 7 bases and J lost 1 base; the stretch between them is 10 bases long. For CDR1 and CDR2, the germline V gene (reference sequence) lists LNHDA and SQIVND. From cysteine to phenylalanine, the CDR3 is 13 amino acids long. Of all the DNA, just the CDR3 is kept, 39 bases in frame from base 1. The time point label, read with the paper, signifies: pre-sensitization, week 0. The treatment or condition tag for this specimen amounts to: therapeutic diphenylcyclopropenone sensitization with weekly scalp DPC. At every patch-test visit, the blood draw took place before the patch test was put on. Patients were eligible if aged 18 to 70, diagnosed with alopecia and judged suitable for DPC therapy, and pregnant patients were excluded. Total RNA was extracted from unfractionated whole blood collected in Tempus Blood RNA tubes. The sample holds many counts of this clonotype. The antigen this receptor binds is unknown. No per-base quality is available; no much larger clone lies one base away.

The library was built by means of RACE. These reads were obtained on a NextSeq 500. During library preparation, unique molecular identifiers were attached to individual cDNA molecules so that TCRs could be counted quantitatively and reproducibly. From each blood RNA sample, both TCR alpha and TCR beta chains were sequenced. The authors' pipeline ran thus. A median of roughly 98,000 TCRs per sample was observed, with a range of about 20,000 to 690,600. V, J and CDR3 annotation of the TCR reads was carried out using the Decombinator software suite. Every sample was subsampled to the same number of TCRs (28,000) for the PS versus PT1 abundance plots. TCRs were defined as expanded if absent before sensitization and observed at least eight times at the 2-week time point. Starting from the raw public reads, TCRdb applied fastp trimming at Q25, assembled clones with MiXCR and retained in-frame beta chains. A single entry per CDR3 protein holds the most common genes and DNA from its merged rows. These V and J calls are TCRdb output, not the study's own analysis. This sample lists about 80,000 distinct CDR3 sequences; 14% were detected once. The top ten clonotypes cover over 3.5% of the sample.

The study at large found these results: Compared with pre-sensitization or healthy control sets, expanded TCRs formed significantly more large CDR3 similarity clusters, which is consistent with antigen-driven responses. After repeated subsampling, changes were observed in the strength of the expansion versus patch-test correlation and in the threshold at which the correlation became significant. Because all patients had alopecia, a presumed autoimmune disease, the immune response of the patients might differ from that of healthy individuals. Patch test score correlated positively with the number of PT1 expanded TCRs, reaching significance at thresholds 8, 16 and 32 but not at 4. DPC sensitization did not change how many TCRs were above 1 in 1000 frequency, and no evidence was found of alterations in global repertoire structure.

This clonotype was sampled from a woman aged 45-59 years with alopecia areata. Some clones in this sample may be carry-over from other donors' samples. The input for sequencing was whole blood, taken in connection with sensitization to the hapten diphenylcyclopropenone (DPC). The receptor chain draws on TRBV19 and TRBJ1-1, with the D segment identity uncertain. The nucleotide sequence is TGTGCCAGTACCGAACAACCGAACACTGAAGCTTTCTTT. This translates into CASTEQPNTEAFF.